The 9 T cell receptor beta chains listed next were all sequenced from one sample in a study of CD8 T cells in ankylosing spondylitis. TCRdb re-analysed the 5' RACE reads in MiXCR, keeping a single row per CDR3 protein. The sample lists under 250,000 distinct CDR3 sequences, under 8.5% occurring once. Sequencing used blood, either unsorted or a sorted T cell fraction (not recorded which). These receptors were collected from a female donor with ankylosing spondylitis or in good health (not recorded which).

In this sample, this clonotype turned up many times. V and J are TRBV7-2 and TRBJ2-3; TRBD2 aligns across 11 bases. This CDR3 is 15 amino acids long. Germline V gene data show CDR1 as SGHTA and CDR2 as FQGNSA. V was pared by 4 bases and J by 3 bases, with 3 bases of the junction left unmatched. The DNA for the CDR3 is TGTGCCAGCAGCTCTACTAGCGGGAGAACAGATACGCAGTATTTT. Its translation is CASSSTSGRTDTQYF. The complete variable domain, with remaining parts taken from reference TRBV7-2 and TRBJ2-3, reads GAGVSQSPSNKVTEKGKDVELRCDPISGHTALYWYRQSLGQGLEFLIYFQGNSAPDKSGLPSDRFSAERTGGSVSTLTIQRTQQEDSAVYLCASSSTSGRTDTQYFGPGTRLTVL.

Turning to this clonotype: Just one base apart from a much larger clone, this may be a read error. The V and J genes are TRBV20-1 and TRBJ2-3; 9 bases are a match to TRBD2. The trim removed 7 bases at V and 7 bases at J, leaving 9 bases unmatched. CDR1 and CDR2 (germline): DFQATT, SNEGSKA (reference sequence). This CDR3 contains 13 residues. The CDR3 nucleotides read TGCAGTGTCCAAGCGGGAGGAGGGAATACGCAGTATTTT. It is translated as CSVQAGGGNTQYF.

This clonotype was seen ten or more times. V gene TRBV12-5 combines with J gene TRBJ2-1, with TRBD2 identical over 14 bases. This CDR3 contains 17 residues. The trim removed 3 bases at V and 7 bases at J, leaving 8 bases unmatched. The germline gives CDR1 LGHNT, CDR2 FRNRAP. The CDR3 loop reads CASGFDPGLAGVNEQFF. The DNA for the CDR3 is TGTGCTAGTGGTTTCGACCCGGGACTAGCGGGAGTAAATGAGCAGTTCTTC.

The sample holds many counts of this clonotype. This sequence joins TRBV12-3 or TRBV12-4 and TRBJ2-7; tentative D call: TRBD2 (6 bases). This CDR3 comprises 15 residues. The germline V and J ends were trimmed by 3 bases and 2 bases, with 14 bases remaining between them. This chain's CDR3 is CASSFPGLRTYEQYF. The CDR3 DNA is TGTGCCAGCAGTTTTCCGGGACTCCGTACCTACGAGCAGTACTTC.

This clonotype occurred many times. The chain has TRBV29-1 and TRBJ2-3; TRBD2 matches 8 bases. Germline trimming cut 1 base from V and 1 base from J; bases unmatched to any gene: 7. Looked up from germline, CDR1 is SQVTM and CDR2 is ANQGSEA. CDR3 length: 16 residues. CDR3 loop: CSVEALSGSGTDTQYF. CDR3 nucleotide sequence: TGCAGCGTTGAAGCTCTGAGCGGGAGTGGCACAGATACGCAGTATTTT.

This clonotype was found a few times. The chain has TRBV19 and TRBJ1-1, with 9 bases fitting TRBD1. The junction had 3 bases not matched to a gene; V was cut back by 6 bases and J by 7 bases. There are 12 residues in the CDR3. Germline V gives CDR1 LNHDA, CDR2 SQIVND (reference sequence). The CDR3 DNA is TGTGCCAGTAGCACAGGGGGCGGTGAAGCTTTCTTT. Translated: CASSTGGGEAFF.

This clonotype was recorded at least ten times. This chain links TRBV7-2 with TRBJ2-2; 9 bases align to TRBD2. Germline V lookup: CDR1 SGHTA, CDR2 FQGNSA. Trimming cost V 0 bases and J 5 bases; bases outside gene matches: 7. The CDR3 is made up of 17 amino acids. CDR3: CASSLALGTSGTGELFF. The CDR3 DNA sequence: TGTGCCAGCAGCTTAGCGTTGGGCACTAGCGGGACCGGGGAGCTGTTTTTT.

This clonotype appeared many times. CDR3 bases: TGTGCCAGCAGTTACTCGCGGGACTCCTCCTATGGCTACACCTTC. Its translation: CASSYSRDSSYGYTF. The chain is built from TRBV6-2 or TRBV6-3 and TRBJ1-2; perhaps TRBD1 as D (5 bases). The germline V and J ends were trimmed by 0 bases and 4 bases, with 12 bases remaining between them. CDR1 MNHEY and CDR2 SVGEGT come from the germline V gene. The CDR3 loop spans 15 amino acids.

This clonotype has at least ten counts. V is TRBV9 and J is TRBJ2-5, with D perhaps being TRBD1 or TRBD2 (6 bases each). The CDR3 length is 14 residues. Germline V CDR1 and CDR2: SGDLS, YYNGEE. V shed 8 bases and J shed 2 bases, with 16 bases lying between them. Here the CDR3 reads CASSGAGDQETQYF. The CDR3 nucleotides read TGTGCCAGTTCGGGGGCAGGGGATCAAGAGACCCAGTACTTC.